Below, 31 T cell receptor beta chains from the same sample are listed, as sequenced in a study of Graves' ophthalmopathy and Graves' hyperthyroidism. RNA transcripts were the source from which TCR beta CDR3 regions were amplified. Investigators did first-round RT-PCR with HTBI primers, then second-round multiplex PCR. TCRdb re-derived calls from the multiplex PCR reads in MiXCR, one entry per CDR3 protein. The data show hundreds of thousands of distinct CDR3 sequences, more than 20% seen once. Sequenced: peripheral blood. Receptors were obtained from a woman aged 18-29 years with stable Graves' hyperthyroidism.

There are many counts of this clonotype. The chain combines TRBV4-1 with TRBJ1-5; 8 nucleotides agree with TRBD1. The ends lost 1 base at V and 0 bases at J; junction bases unmatched: 8. The CDR3 runs to 18 residues. Germline V CDR1 and CDR2: MGHRA, YSYEKL. This CDR3 reads CASSQVGQGKYSNQPQHF. The CDR3 DNA is TGCGCCAGCAGCCAAGTTGGACAGGGCAAATATAGCAATCAGCCCCAGCATTTT.

This clonotype occurred many times. The chain combines TRBV11-2 with TRBJ2-7; a weak D match, TRBD2 (5 bases). The CDR3 runs to 16 residues. CDR1 and CDR2 (germline): SGHAT, FQNNGV. V lost 0 bases to trimming and J lost 3 bases, with 15 bases between them. In nucleotides, the CDR3 is TGTGCCAGCAGCTTAGATACTAGGTGGGCCTACTACGAGCAGTACTTC. Translated: CASSLDTRWAYYEQYF. The full variable domain, completed using reference TRBV11-2 and TRBJ2-7, is EAGVAQSPRYKIIEKRQSVAFWCNPISGHATLYWYQQILGQGPKLLIQFQNNGVVDDSQLPKDRFSAERLKGVDSTLKIQPAKLEDSAVYLCASSLDTRWAYYEQYFGPGTRLTVT.

Points on this clonotype: A read error is possible here, since a much larger clone lies one base away. This rearrangement joins TRBV6-1 to TRBJ1-5, with D tentatively TRBD1 (5 bases). The CDR3 runs to 16 residues. The germline V gene encodes CDR1 MNHNS and CDR2 SASEGT. CDR3 coding DNA: TGTGCCAGCAGTGAAGCGTCGGGGGATCCCCATCAGCCCCAGCAGTTT. This codes for CASSEASGDPHQPQQF.

This clonotype was detected ten times or more. The chain joins TRBV12-3 or TRBV12-4 to TRBJ2-2; 10 nucleotides agree with TRBD1. There are 17 residues in the CDR3. The J segment lost 5 bases and the V segment lost 6 bases, leaving 12 bases of the junction unmatched. CDR3 region: CASRSWTGGNRTGELFF. In DNA, the CDR3 is TGTGCCAGCAGGTCTTGGACAGGGGGAAATCGGACCGGGGAGCTGTTTTTT.

This clonotype was recorded many times. The chain is built from TRBV6-5 and TRBJ2-7; maybe TRBD1 (6 bases). CDR1 and CDR2 from the germline V gene are MNHEY and SVGAGI. Deletions cut 3 bases from V and 4 bases from J, with 10 bases between. CDR3 size: 13 residues. CDR3 DNA sequence: TGTGCCAGCAGTTATGGACAGAATTACGAGCAGTACTTC. Protein sequence: CASSYGQNYEQYF.

CDR3 sequence (DNA): TGTGCCAGCAGTCTCTTTCGGGGGAACTATGGCTACACCTTC. Translation: CASSLFRGNYGYTF. The chain uses TRBV12-3 or TRBV12-4 and TRBJ1-2; D might be TRBD1 (5 bases). The CDR3 has 14 residues. Trimming cost V 5 bases and J 2 bases, with 12 bases left between them.

This clonotype appeared many times. The genes are TRBV6-1 and TRBJ1-2; maybe TRBD1 (6 bases). Germline CDR1 reads MNHNS; CDR2 reads SASEGT. The CDR3 length is 17 residues. Trimming took 6 bases from V and 5 from J, leaving 25 bases between them. Here the CDR3 reads CASRDLLGQTGSYGYTF. The CDR3 DNA is TGTGCCAGCAGGGATCTTTTGGGGCAGACAGGAAGTTATGGCTACACCTTC.

The sample holds a few counts of this clonotype. The CDR3: CAWSNTPDEQYF. The CDR3 nucleotides read TGTGCCTGGAGTAACACACCGGACGAGCAGTACTTC. This chain joins TRBV30 and TRBJ2-7; D not certain. CDR1 and CDR2 (germline): GTSNPN, SVGIG (reference sequence). This CDR3 is built from 12 residues. Trimming left V 2 bases short and J 5 bases short, with 10 bases between.

This clonotype was picked up a small number of times. A single base separates this from a much larger clone, so it may be a read error. Without the conserved terminal phenylalanine or tryptophan, this CDR3 likely stems from a read error. J is TRBJ2-7 and V is TRBV30; D remains ambiguous. Germline V gene lookup returns CDR1 GTSNPN and CDR2 SVGIG (reference sequence). The CDR3 covers 14 residues. V was trimmed by 0 bases and J by 6 bases, leaving 15 bases between them. In DNA, the CDR3 is TGTGCCTGGAGTGTCCAAGGGCCGGTCGGCGAGCAGTACCTC. This gives the protein CAWSVQGPVGEQYL.

V is TRBV20-1 and J is TRBJ2-5; TRBD2 aligns across 11 bases. The CDR3 spans 16 residues. The J segment lost 5 bases and the V segment lost 5 bases, leaving 13 bases of the junction unmatched. CDR1 and CDR2 from the germline V gene are DFQATT and SNEGSKA (reference sequence). In nucleotides, the CDR3 is TGCAGTGCTCCCCGACTAGCGGGACGGTCGTGGGAGACCCAGTACTTC. Amino acid sequence: CSAPRLAGRSWETQYF.

This clonotype was detected ten times or more. The genes are TRBV6-1 and TRBJ2-7; D may be TRBD2 (6 bases). Germline V gene sequence: CDR1 MNHNS, CDR2 SASEGT. Trimming left V 5 bases short and J 1 base short, with 12 bases between. This CDR3 has 14 residues. CDR3 protein: CASSKIAESYEQYF. The CDR3 nucleotides are TGTGCCAGCAGTAAAATAGCGGAATCCTACGAGCAGTACTTC.

This clonotype was recorded many times. The gene calls are TRBV12-3 or TRBV12-4 and TRBJ2-7, with TRBD2 matching over 9 bases. Unmatched junction bases numbered 6, after V lost 2 bases and J lost 7 bases. The CDR3 consists of 14 residues. The CDR3 sequence: CASSLRAGGLEQYF. The CDR3 region has the DNA TGTGCCAGCAGTTTACGAGCGGGAGGTTTGGAGCAGTACTTC.

Only a few counts were recorded for this clonotype. One end of the junction fails to match germline, which may point to a read error. The chain joins TRBV3-1 to TRBJ2-5; D is ambiguous. The V gene's germline CDR1 is LGHDT and CDR2 YNNKEL (reference sequence). This CDR3 spans 14 amino acids. CDR3 amino acids: CASNQSEQQETQYF. The CDR3 DNA sequence: TGTGCCAGCAACCAATCCGAACAACAAGAGACCCAGTACTTC.

The V gene is TRBV20-1, the J gene TRBJ1-2, with 7 nucleotides matching TRBD1. The CDR3 covers 15 residues. Germline CDR1 and CDR2: DFQATT and SNEGSKA (reference sequence). V gave up 0 bases and J gave up 5 bases; unmatched junction bases: 9. The CDR3 nucleotides read TGCAGTGCTAGAGATGGAGACAGGGCGGGTTATGGCTACACCTTC. It yields the protein CSARDGDRAGYGYTF.

This clonotype was observed at least ten times. This rearrangement joins TRBV19 to TRBJ2-7; D possibly corresponds to TRBD1 (5 bases). The ends were cut back, 4 bases at V and 2 bases at J, with 9 bases in the middle. The CDR3 has 13 residues. CDR1 LNHDA and CDR2 SQIVND come from the germline V gene (reference sequence). The CDR3 DNA reads TGTGCCAGTAGTACGGACACCACCTACGAGCAGTACTTC. Translated: CASSTDTTYEQYF.

This clonotype came up many times. The chain is built from TRBV12-3 or TRBV12-4 and TRBJ1-1; a weak D match, TRBD1 (6 bases). The CDR3 is 15 amino acids. V was trimmed by 7 bases and J by 11 bases, leaving 26 bases between them. The CDR3 region is CASKPVRGAAAGAFF. CDR3 bases: TGTGCCAGCAAACCTGTCAGGGGCGCTGCCGCAGGGGCTTTCTTT.

CDR3: CASTLGGQGAAGELFF. DNA for the CDR3: TGTGCCAGCACCCTAGGGGGACAGGGGGCAGCCGGGGAGCTGTTTTTT. The V and J genes are TRBV12-3 or TRBV12-4 and TRBJ2-2, with 12 bases fitting TRBD1. The CDR3 is made up of 16 amino acids. V trimming: 7 bases; J trimming: 6 bases; junction bases outside the gene matches: 9.

In this sample, this clonotype turned up many times. The chain carries TRBV5-1 and TRBJ2-2; perhaps TRBD2 as D (5 bases). CDR3 length: 14 residues. Germline V gene lookup returns CDR1 SGHRS and CDR2 YFSETQ. V lost 5 bases to trimming and J lost 2 bases, with 10 bases between them. In DNA form, the CDR3 reads TGCGCCAGCAGTGTCGGGATTAACACCGGGGAGCTGTTTTTT. Amino acid sequence: CASSVGINTGELFF.

This clonotype was seen many times. The CDR3 region is CSARGLAHTAYEQYF. CDR3 nucleotide sequence: TGCAGTGCTAGAGGACTAGCGCACACAGCCTACGAGCAGTACTTC. The chain couples TRBV20-1 to TRBJ2-7; 8 bases match TRBD2. J was trimmed by 2 bases and V by 1 base; bases with no gene match: 7. The germline CDR1 and CDR2 sequences are DFQATT and SNEGSKA (reference sequence). The CDR3 is 15 residues long.

This clonotype showed up just a few times. The chain recombines TRBV20-1 with TRBJ2-5; 10 bases align to TRBD2. The CDR3 spans 20 residues. With 0 bases clipped from V and 1 base from J, the junction kept 17 bases outside the gene matches. Germline CDR1 DFQATT, CDR2 SNEGSKA (reference sequence). Written as DNA, the CDR3 is TGCAGTGCTAGAGATCCAGGGCTAGCGGGAGTGTGGGGGCCCCAAGAGACCCAGTACTTC. It translates to CSARDPGLAGVWGPQETQYF.

This clonotype came up many times. This chain uses TRBV20-1 with TRBJ1-3; D not resolved. Germline CDR1 reads DFQATT; CDR2 reads SNEGSKA (reference sequence). The length of the CDR3 is 12 residues. The ends were cut back, 1 base at V and 3 bases at J, with 4 bases in the middle. The CDR3 nucleotides read TGCAGTGCTAGAGCCTATGGAAACACCATATATTTT. Translated, it gives CSARAYGNTIYF.

The V and J genes are TRBV6-8 and TRBJ2-1, with D maybe TRBD2 (5 bases). Germline values: CDR1 MNHGY, CDR2 SAAAGT. The CDR3 totals 15 residues. V was shortened by 6 bases and J by 9 bases, with 21 bases between the two germline ends. CDR3 nucleotides: TGTGCCAGCAGAGGGAACCCCCCCCCGGGGTTTGAGCAGTTCTTC. This sequence encodes CASRGNPPPGFEQFF.

The J gene is TRBJ1-1, the V gene TRBV6-1; no clear D. Per the germline V gene, CDR1 is MNHNS and CDR2 is SASEGT. Trimming pared 8 bases from V and 4 bases from J, leaving 14 bases between. The CDR3 length is 13 residues. In DNA, the CDR3 is TGTGCCAGCTCAGAGGTTCGGGGCACTGAAGCTTTCTTT. Translated: CASSEVRGTEAFF.

The chain is built from TRBV30 and TRBJ2-2, with D unclear. V was clipped by 4 bases and J by 0 bases, with 12 bases between them. CDR1 and CDR2 from the germline V gene are GTSNPN and SVGIG (reference sequence). CDR3 length equals 15 residues. CDR3 residues: CAWTIGYTNTGELFF. CDR3 coding DNA: TGTGCCTGGACCATAGGATATACGAACACCGGGGAGCTGTTTTTT. Using reference TRBV30 and TRBJ2-2 for the parts outside the CDR3, the full variable domain is SQTIHQWPATLVQPVGSPLSLECTVEGTSNPNLYWYRQAAGRGLQLLFYSVGIGQISSEVPQNLSASRPQDRQFILSSKKLLLSDSGFYLCAWTIGYTNTGELFFGEGSRLTVL.

This clonotype has ten or more counts. The genes are TRBV28 and TRBJ2-2; a weak D match, TRBD2 (5 bases). The CDR3 is 15 residues long. Germline V lookup: CDR1 MDHEN, CDR2 SYDVKM. The V end was cut by 2 bases, the J end by 7 bases, with 14 bases between. The CDR3 loop is CASSLPGNEIGELFF. CDR3 nucleotide sequence: TGTGCCAGCAGTTTACCGGGGAATGAAATCGGGGAGCTGTTTTTT.

This clonotype was counted many times. The chain is built from TRBV6-1 and TRBJ1-1, with TRBD1 as a possible D gene (6 bases). In germline, CDR1 is MNHNS, CDR2 SASEGT. V lost 5 bases and J lost 7, with 11 bases in between. CDR3 length equals 12 residues. CDR3 DNA: TGTGCCAGCAGTCAGGGACAAATTGAAGCTTTCTTT. It yields the protein CASSQGQIEAFF.

The chain joins TRBV6-1 to TRBJ2-7; no reliable D call. Germline-derived CDR1 and CDR2 are MNHNS and SASEGT. The CDR3 is made up of 15 amino acids. Trimming shortened V by 8 bases and J by 0 bases, and 17 bases separated the two germline ends. CDR3 bases: TGTGCCAGCGCTCCCGGCGGACGCAGCTCCTACGAGCAGTACTTC. Translating gives CASAPGGRSSYEQYF.

This clonotype was seen at least ten times. V gene TRBV6-5 combines with J gene TRBJ1-1; tentative D call: TRBD1 (6 bases). Germline V gene sequence: CDR1 MNHEY, CDR2 SVGAGI. The length of the CDR3 is 13 residues. V lost 10 bases and J lost 5, with 17 bases in between. CDR3: CATSAGQGTEAFF. In nucleotides, the CDR3 is TGTGCCACCTCCGCAGGGCAGGGGACTGAAGCTTTCTTT.

This clonotype was seen ten or more times. The V gene is TRBV20-1, the J gene TRBJ1-1; perhaps TRBD1 as D (6 bases). Germline loops: CDR1 DFQATT, CDR2 SNEGSKA (reference sequence). CDR3 length equals 15 residues. V was shortened by 2 bases and J by 1 base, with 14 bases between the two germline ends. DNA of the CDR3: TGCAGTGCTAGACTTACAGGGCGGGAGAACACTGAAGCTTTCTTT. It specifies CSARLTGRENTEAFF.

The rearrangement links TRBV19 to TRBJ1-2, with D hard to call. This CDR3 region has 16 residues. The germline V gene encodes CDR1 LNHDA and CDR2 SQIVND (reference sequence). V dropped 6 bases and J dropped 5 bases, with 22 bases sitting between them. The CDR3 loop is CASSHLWAGGRYGYTF. CDR3 bases: TGTGCCAGTAGCCATCTATGGGCAGGCGGTCGATATGGCTACACCTTC.

This chain joins TRBV25-1 and TRBJ2-7; TRBD2 aligns across 12 bases. After removal of 4 bases from V and 3 bases from J, the junction contained 7 bases not matched to a gene. The CDR3 loop spans 16 amino acids. The germline gives CDR1 MGHDK, CDR2 SYGVNS. The CDR3, as DNA: TGTGCCAGCAGTGCAAGAAGACTAGCGGGGGTCTACGAGCAGTACTTC. The encoded protein is CASSARRLAGVYEQYF.